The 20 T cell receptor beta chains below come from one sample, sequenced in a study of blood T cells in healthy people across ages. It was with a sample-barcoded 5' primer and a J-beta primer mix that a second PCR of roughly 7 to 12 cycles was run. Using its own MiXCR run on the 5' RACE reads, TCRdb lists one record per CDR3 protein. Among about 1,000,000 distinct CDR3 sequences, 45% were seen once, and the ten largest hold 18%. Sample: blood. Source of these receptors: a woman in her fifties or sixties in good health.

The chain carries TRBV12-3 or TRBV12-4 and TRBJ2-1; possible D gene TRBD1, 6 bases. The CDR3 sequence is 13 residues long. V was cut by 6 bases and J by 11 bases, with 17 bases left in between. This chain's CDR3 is CASRKPGEPKQFF. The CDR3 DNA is TGTGCCAGCAGGAAACCAGGGGAACCTAAGCAGTTCTTC.

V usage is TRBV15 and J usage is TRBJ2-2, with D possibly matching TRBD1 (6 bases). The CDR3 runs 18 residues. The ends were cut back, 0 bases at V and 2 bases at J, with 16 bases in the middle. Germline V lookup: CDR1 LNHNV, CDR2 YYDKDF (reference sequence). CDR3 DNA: TGTGCCACCAGCAGAGATCTAATTGCAGGGGACAACACCGGGGAGCTGTTTTTT. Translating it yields CATSRDLIAGDNTGELFF.

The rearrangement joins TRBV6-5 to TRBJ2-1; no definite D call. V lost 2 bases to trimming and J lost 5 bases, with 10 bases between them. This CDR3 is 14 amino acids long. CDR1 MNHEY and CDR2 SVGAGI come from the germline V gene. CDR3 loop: CASSYARVNNEQFF. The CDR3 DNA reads TGTGCCAGCAGTTACGCACGGGTGAACAATGAGCAGTTCTTC.

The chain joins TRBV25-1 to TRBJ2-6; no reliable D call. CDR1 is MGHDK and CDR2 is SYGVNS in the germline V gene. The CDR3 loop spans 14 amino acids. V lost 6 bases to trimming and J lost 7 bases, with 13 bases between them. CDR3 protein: CASSDPLRANVLTF. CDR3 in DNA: TGTGCCAGCAGCGACCCCCTCCGAGCCAACGTCCTGACTTTC.

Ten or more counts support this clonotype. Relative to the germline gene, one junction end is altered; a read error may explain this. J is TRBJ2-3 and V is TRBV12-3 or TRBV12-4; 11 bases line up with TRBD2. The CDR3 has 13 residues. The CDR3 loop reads CASSLAGGDTQYF. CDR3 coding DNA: TGTGCCAGCAGCTTAGCGGGAGGGGATACGCAGTATTTT.

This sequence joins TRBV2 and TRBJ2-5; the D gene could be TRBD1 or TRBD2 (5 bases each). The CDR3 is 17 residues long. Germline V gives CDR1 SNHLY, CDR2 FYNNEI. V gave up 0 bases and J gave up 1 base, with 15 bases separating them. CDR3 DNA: TGTGCCAGCAGTGAAGCGCTTCATGGGGACGCCCAAGAGACCCAGTACTTC. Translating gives CASSEALHGDAQETQYF.

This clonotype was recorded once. The CDR3 reads CASSFVGEPYEQFF. In DNA, the CDR3 is TGTGCCAGCAGTTTTGTAGGGGAGCCCTACGAGCAGTTCTTC. This chain uses TRBV27 with TRBJ2-1; D is tentatively TRBD1 or TRBD2 (5 bases each). The ends were cut back, 3 bases at V and 10 bases at J, with 16 bases in the middle. From germline, CDR1 is MNHEY and CDR2 SMNVEV (reference sequence). The CDR3 covers 14 residues.

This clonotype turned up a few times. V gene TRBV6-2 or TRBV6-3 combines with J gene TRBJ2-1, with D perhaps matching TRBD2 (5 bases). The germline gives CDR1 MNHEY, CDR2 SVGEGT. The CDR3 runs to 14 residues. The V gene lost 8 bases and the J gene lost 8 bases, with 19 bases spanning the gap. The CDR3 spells CASGRTTPRDEQFF. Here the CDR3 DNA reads TGTGCCAGCGGCCGCACTACCCCGAGGGATGAGCAGTTCTTC.

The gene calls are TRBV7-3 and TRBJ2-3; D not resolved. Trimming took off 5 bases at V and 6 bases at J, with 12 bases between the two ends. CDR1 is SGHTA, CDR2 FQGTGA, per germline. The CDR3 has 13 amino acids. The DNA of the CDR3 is TGTGCCAGCAGCCCCATCTTTGGGGATACGCAGTATTTT. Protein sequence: CASSPIFGDTQYF.

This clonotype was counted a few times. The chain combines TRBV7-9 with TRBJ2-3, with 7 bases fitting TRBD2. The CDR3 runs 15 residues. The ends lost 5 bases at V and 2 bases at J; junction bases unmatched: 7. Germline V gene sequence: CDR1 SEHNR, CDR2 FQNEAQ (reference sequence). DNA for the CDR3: TGTGCCAGCAGCCCCGGGACTACGGACACAGATACGCAGTATTTT. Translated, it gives CASSPGTTDTDTQYF.

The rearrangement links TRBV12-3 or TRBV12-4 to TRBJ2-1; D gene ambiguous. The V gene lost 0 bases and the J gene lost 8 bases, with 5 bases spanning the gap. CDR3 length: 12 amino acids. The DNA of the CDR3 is TGTGCCAGCAGTTTAGCGCTACATGAGCAGTTCTTC. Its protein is CASSLALHEQFF.

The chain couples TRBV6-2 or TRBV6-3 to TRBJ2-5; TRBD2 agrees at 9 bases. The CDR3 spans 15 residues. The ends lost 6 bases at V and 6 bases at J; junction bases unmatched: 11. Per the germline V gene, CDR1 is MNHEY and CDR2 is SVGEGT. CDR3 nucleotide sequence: TGTGCCAGCAGCCGGGGACTAGCCGGGCGAAAGACCCAGTACTTC. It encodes CASSRGLAGRKTQYF.

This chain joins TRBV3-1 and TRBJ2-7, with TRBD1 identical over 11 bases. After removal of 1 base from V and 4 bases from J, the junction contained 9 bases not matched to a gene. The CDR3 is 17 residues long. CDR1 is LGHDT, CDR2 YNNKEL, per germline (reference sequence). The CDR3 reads CASSQVRGQGAWYEQYF. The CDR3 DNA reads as TGTGCCAGCAGCCAAGTTCGAGGACAGGGGGCATGGTACGAGCAGTACTTC.

CDR3 sequence reads: CASSLVVGGGGTQYF. The CDR3 nucleotides read TGTGCCAGCAGCTTAGTTGTCGGGGGCGGGGGCACGCAGTATTTT. The chain employs TRBV11-2 and TRBJ2-3, with D tentatively TRBD2 (7 bases). This CDR3 is built from 15 residues. Trimming removed 1 base from V and 9 bases from J, with 17 bases in between. Germline V CDR1 and CDR2: SGHAT, FQNNGV.

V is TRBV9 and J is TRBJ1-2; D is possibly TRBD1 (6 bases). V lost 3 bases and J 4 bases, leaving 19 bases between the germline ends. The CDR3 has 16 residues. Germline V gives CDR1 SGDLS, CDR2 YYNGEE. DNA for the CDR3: TGTGCCAGCAGCGCAGTAGGGACACCAACCTTCTATGGCTACACCTTC. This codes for CASSAVGTPTFYGYTF.

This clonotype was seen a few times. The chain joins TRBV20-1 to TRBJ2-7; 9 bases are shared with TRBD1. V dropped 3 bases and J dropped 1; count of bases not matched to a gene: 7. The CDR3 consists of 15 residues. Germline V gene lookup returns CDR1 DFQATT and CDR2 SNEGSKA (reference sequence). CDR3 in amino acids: CSARDPGQGSYEQYF. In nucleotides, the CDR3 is TGCAGTGCTAGGGACCCGGGACAGGGTTCCTACGAGCAGTACTTC.

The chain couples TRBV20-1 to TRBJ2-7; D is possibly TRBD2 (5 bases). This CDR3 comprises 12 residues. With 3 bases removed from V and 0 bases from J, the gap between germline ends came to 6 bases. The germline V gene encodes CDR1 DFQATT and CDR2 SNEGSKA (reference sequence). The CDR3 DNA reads TGCAGTGCTAGTGAGGGCTCCTACGAGCAGTACTTC. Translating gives CSASEGSYEQYF.

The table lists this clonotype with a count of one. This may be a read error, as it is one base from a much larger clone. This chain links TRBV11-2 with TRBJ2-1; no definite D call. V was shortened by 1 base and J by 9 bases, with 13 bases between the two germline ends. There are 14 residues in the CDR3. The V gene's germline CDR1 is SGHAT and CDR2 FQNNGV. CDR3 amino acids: CASSLGTTVGEQFF. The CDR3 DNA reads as TGTGCCAGCAGCTTAGGAACTACCGTCGGTGAGCAGTTCTTC.

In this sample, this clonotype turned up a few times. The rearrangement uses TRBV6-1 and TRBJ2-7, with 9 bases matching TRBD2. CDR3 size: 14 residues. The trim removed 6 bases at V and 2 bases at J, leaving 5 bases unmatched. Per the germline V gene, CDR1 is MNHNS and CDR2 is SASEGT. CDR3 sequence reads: CASRRTSETYEQYF. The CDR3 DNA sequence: TGTGCCAGCAGACGGACTAGCGAAACCTACGAGCAGTACTTC.

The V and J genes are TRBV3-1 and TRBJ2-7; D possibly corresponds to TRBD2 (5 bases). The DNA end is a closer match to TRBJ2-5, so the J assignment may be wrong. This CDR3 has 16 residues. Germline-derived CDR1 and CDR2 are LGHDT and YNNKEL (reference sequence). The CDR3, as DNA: TGTGCCAGCAGCCAAGGCTTCGCCGGGGAAGGGGAGACCCAGTACTTC. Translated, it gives CASSQGFAGEGETQYF.